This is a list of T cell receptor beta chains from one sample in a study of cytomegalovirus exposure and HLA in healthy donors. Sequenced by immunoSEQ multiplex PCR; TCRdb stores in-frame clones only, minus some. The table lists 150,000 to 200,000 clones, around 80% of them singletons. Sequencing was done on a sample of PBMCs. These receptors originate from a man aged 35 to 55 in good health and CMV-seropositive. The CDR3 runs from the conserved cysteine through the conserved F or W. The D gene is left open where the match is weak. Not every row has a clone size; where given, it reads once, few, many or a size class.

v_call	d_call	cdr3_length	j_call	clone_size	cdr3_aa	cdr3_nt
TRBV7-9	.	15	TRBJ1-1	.	CASSSPKGVGTEAFF	TGTGCCAGCAGCTCGCCTAAGGGGGTTGGTACTGAAGCTTTCTTT
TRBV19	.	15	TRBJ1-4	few	CASSIIRQGGEKLFF	TGTGCCAGTAGTATAATTCGCCAGGGAGGAGAAAAACTGTTTTTT
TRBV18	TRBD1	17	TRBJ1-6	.	CASSTGQGGSYNSPLHF	TGTGCCAGCTCAACAGGACAGGGTGGCTCCTATAATTCACCCCTCCACTTT
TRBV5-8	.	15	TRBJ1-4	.	CASSLVWEGNEKLFF	TGTGCCAGCAGCTTGGTATGGGAGGGGAACGAAAAACTGTTTTTT
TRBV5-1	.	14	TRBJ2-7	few	CASSVDSDSYEQYF	TGCGCCAGCAGCGTCGACTCAGATTCATACGAGCAGTACTTC
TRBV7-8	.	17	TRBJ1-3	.	CASSLVGHSTQGTTIYF	TGTGCCAGCAGCTTAGTAGGACACTCGACCCAAGGAACCACCATATATTTT
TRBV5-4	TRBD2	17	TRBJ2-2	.	CASSLGLAGPGTGELFF	TGTGCCAGCAGCTTGGGGTTAGCGGGACCGGGCACCGGGGAGCTGTTTTTT
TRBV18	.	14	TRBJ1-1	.	CASSESRVNTEAFF	TGTGCCAGCTCAGAATCCAGGGTGAACACTGAAGCTTTCTTT
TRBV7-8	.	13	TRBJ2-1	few	CASSPNRVNEQFF	TGTGCCAGCAGCCCAAACAGGGTAAATGAGCAGTTCTTC
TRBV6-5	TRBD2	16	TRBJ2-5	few	CASSYGPSPLAGTQYF	TGTGCCAGCAGTTACGGTCCTAGCCCTCTAGCGGGGACCCAGTACTTC
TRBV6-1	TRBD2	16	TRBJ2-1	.	CASSEFGTSKFDEQFF	TGTGCCAGCAGTGAATTCGGGACTAGCAAGTTTGATGAGCAGTTCTTC
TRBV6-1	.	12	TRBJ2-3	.	CASSYGDNTQYF	TGTGCCAGCAGCTACGGGGACAATACGCAGTATTTT
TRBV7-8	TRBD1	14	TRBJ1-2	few	CASSSPGQGRGYTF	TGTGCCAGCAGCTCGCCGGGACAGGGGCGAGGCTACACCTTC
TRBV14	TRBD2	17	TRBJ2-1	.	CASSPSLRGLADNEQFF	TGTGCCAGCAGCCCTTCCTTAAGGGGACTAGCGGACAATGAGCAGTTCTTC
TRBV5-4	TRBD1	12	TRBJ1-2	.	CASSLPGGGYTF	TGTGCCAGCAGCTTGCCAGGGGGAGGCTACACCTTC
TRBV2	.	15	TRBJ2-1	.	CASRYRLEPYNEQFF	TGTGCCAGCAGATACCGACTCGAACCATACAATGAGCAGTTCTTC
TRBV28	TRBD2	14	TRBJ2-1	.	CASSSAGEANEQFF	TGTGCCAGCAGTTCGGCGGGAGAGGCGAATGAGCAGTTCTTC
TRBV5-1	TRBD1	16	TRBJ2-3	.	CASSLGDRGGTDTQYF	TGCGCCAGCAGCTTGGGTGACAGGGGCGGCACAGATACGCAGTATTTT
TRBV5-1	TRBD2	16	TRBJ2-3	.	CASSLTAGGSTDTQYF	TGCGCCAGCAGCTTGACAGCGGGAGGCAGCACAGATACGCAGTATTTT
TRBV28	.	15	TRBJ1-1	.	CASSSRSPPNTEAFF	TGTGCCAGCAGTTCCCGAAGCCCCCCGAACACTGAAGCTTTCTTT
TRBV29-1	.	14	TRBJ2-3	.	CSVEDMTELVTQYF	TGCAGCGTTGAAGATATGACCGAACTAGTTACGCAGTATTTT
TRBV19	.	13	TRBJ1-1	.	CASRSIIGTEAFF	TGTGCCAGTAGATCCATAATCGGCACTGAAGCTTTCTTT
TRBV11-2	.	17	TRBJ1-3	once	CASRLERALYSGNTIYF	TGTGCCAGCAGGCTAGAGAGGGCTCTTTACTCTGGAAACACCATATATTTT
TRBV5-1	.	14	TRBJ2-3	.	CASRTLGLTDTQYF	TGCGCCAGCAGGACCCTCGGGTTGACAGATACGCAGTATTTT
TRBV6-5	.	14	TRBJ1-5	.	CASSYGRYNQPQHF	TGTGCCAGCAGTTACGGCAGGTACAATCAGCCCCAGCATTTT
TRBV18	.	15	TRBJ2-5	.	CASSPFPGNQETQYF	TGTGCCAGCTCACCTTTTCCCGGGAATCAAGAGACCCAGTACTTC
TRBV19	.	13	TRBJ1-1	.	CASSFEGDTEAFF	TGTGCCAGTAGCTTCGAGGGAGACACTGAAGCTTTCTTT
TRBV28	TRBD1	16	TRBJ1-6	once	CASRRGQGRNNSPLHF	TGTGCCAGCAGACGAGGACAGGGACGGAACAATTCACCCCTCCACTTT
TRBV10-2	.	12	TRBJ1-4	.	CASSYDYQKLFF	TGCGCCAGCAGTTATGACTACCAAAAACTGTTTTTT